The rows below give T cell receptor beta chains drawn from one sample of a study of blood T cell repertoires in COVID-19. Here immunoSEQ multiplex PCR was the method, and the copy in TCRdb shows in-frame clones only, minus some. Altogether approximately 210,000 clones are present, 80% to 90% being singletons, with the ten largest covering 2% to 3%. Sequencing input: peripheral blood. The receptors originated from a woman aged 40 to 50 with active or convalescent COVID-19. Each CDR3 is given with its conserved first and last residue. D genes are given only for firm matches. The size of a clone is reported for some rows only, either as once, few or many, or as a class for expanded clones.

length	size	V	J	D	CDR3	DNA
15	NA	TRBV6-1	TRBJ2-1	TRBD2	CASSERGGSGWDQFF	TGTGCCAGCAGTGAACGGGGGGGTTCGGGTTGGGATCAGTTCTTC
14	NA	TRBV5-1	TRBJ2-1	NA	CASSSWQGGDEQFF	TGCGCCAGCAGCTCTTGGCAAGGGGGTGATGAGCAGTTCTTC
15	NA	TRBV7-8	TRBJ2-5	NA	CASSLAEQIPETQYF	TGTGCCAGCAGCTTAGCGGAACAGATCCCAGAGACCCAGTACTTC
13	NA	TRBV10-3	TRBJ2-5	TRBD1	CAIRGGGEETQYF	TGTGCCATCAGAGGGGGCGGCGAAGAGACCCAGTACTTC
14	NA	TRBV6-2/TRBV6-3	TRBJ1-4	NA	CASSLRILNEKLFF	TGTGCCAGCAGTTTGAGGATCCTTAATGAAAAACTGTTTTTT
15	few	TRBV27	TRBJ2-5	TRBD1	CASSVRTGGRETQYF	TGTGCCAGCAGTGTAAGAACAGGGGGCAGGGAGACCCAGTACTTC
14	NA	TRBV6-5	TRBJ2-1	TRBD2	CASKGGGRSREQFF	TGTGCCAGCAAAGGTGGCGGGAGATCACGAGAGCAGTTCTTC
15	NA	TRBV28	TRBJ1-5	TRBD1	CASSTPGQGNQPQHF	TGTGCCAGCAGCACACCGGGACAGGGAAATCAGCCCCAGCATTTT
15	few	TRBV7-2	TRBJ2-1	TRBD1	CASSLTTGVSNEQFF	TGTGCCAGCAGCTTAACGACAGGGGTCAGCAATGAGCAGTTCTTC
15	NA	TRBV2	TRBJ2-2	TRBD2	CASSPGLGHTGELFF	TGTGCCAGCAGTCCGGGACTAGGACACACCGGGGAGCTGTTTTTT
14	NA	TRBV6-2/TRBV6-3	TRBJ1-3	NA	CASSYGFSGNTIYF	TGTGCCAGCAGTTACGGCTTCTCTGGAAACACCATATATTTT
14	NA	TRBV3-1/TRBV3-2	TRBJ2-3	NA	CASSQLNGGDTQYF	TGTGCCAGCAGCCAGCTCAATGGGGGGGATACGCAGTATTTT
15	NA	TRBV3-1/TRBV3-2	TRBJ2-2	NA	CASSQSTFNTGELFF	TGTGCCAGCAGCCAATCCACTTTTAACACCGGGGAGCTGTTTTTT
15	NA	TRBV24-1	TRBJ2-3	NA	CATNTFNGGTDTQYF	TGTGCCACCAATACCTTCAACGGGGGAACAGATACGCAGTATTTT
14	NA	TRBV9	TRBJ1-5	TRBD1	CASSKGQGSQPQHF	TGTGCCAGCAGCAAAGGACAGGGCAGTCAGCCCCAGCATTTT
15	once	TRBV18	TRBJ1-1	NA	CASSPQILKNTEAFF	TGTGCCAGCTCACCTCAAATACTGAAGAACACTGAAGCTTTCTTT